These 14 T cell receptor beta chains were sequenced from one sample in a study of T cell repertoires in cytomegalovirus infection (dated by TCRdb to about 2019). Reads for this sample came from an Illumina HiSeq 1500. TCRdb took the public reads, trimmed them with fastp at Q25, ran MiXCR for clone calling and kept in-frame beta chains. When rows share a CDR3 protein, they turn into one entry using the most common DNA and genes. In all, the sample holds some 920,000 distinct CDR3 sequences, and about 33% of those were seen once. The top ten clonotypes cover 10% to 15% of the sample. No antigen is known for these receptors. The treatment or condition label, as the study defines it: in vitro stimulation with specific CMV peptide epitopes to enrich CMV-specific T cells. The sample in question was cultured CD8+ T cells from PBMCs, obtained from culture after CMV antigen stimulation. These receptor sequences come from a human donor in good health (CMV status not recorded). Some clones in this sample may be carry-over from other donors' samples.

This clonotype was seen once. One end of the junction fails to match germline, which may point to a read error. The chain has TRBV6-1 and TRBJ2-1; D is unresolved. This CDR3 is 18 amino acids long. Germline CDR1 MNHNS, CDR2 SASEGT. CDR3 in amino acids: CANSEGLIRVSSYNEQFF. CDR3 DNA sequence: TGTGCCAACAGTGAAGGGCTTATCCGGGTGAGCTCCTACAATGAGCAGTTCTTC.

The chain uses TRBV5-4 and TRBJ2-7; D might be TRBD2 (5 bases). CDR3 length: 12 residues. Trimming removed 4 bases from V and 5 bases from J, with 10 bases in between. Per the germline V gene, CDR1 is SGHNT and CDR2 is YYREEE (reference sequence). In nucleotides, the CDR3 is TGTGCCAGCAGCCGGGGTAAAAACGAGCAGTACTTC. Translating it yields CASSRGKNEQYF.

The gene calls are TRBV12-3 or TRBV12-4 and TRBJ2-2, with D possibly matching TRBD2 (5 bases). V lost 1 base to trimming and J lost 11 bases, with 11 bases between them. The CDR3 is 13 amino acids. CDR3 in amino acids: CASSLGGMNELFF. The CDR3, as DNA: TGTGCCAGCAGTTTAGGAGGGATGAATGAGCTGTTTTTT.

The chain has TRBV13 and TRBJ2-1, with 8 bases fitting TRBD2. Germline V CDR1 and CDR2: PRHDT, FYEKMQ (reference sequence). Trimming at V came to 5 bases and at J to 8 bases, leaving 11 bases not matched to a gene. This CDR3 has 15 amino acids. The CDR3: CASSPVGTRKDEQFF. In DNA, the CDR3 is TGTGCCAGCAGCCCCGTGGGGACTAGAAAGGATGAGCAGTTCTTC. Using reference TRBV13 and TRBJ2-1 for the parts outside the CDR3, the full variable domain is AAGVIQSPRHLIKEKRETATLKCYPIPRHDTVYWYQQGPGQDPQFLISFYEKMQSDKGSIPDRFSAQQFSDYHSELNMSSLELGDSALYFCASSPVGTRKDEQFFGPGTRLTVL.

This clonotype was counted a few times. V is TRBV24-1 and J is TRBJ2-5, with TRBD1 matching 9 bases. The length of the CDR3 is 14 residues. V dropped 7 bases and J dropped 5; count of bases not matched to a gene: 7. Germline V lookup: CDR1 KGHDR, CDR2 SFDVKD. The CDR3, as DNA: TGTGCCACCAGCTCCGGGACAGGGTGGGAGACCCAGTACTTC. This encodes CATSSGTGWETQYF.

The CDR3 loop reads CASRSLAADTQYF. For the CDR3, the DNA is TGTGCCAGCAGATCTCTAGCGGCAGATACGCAGTATTTT. The V gene is TRBV6-5, the J gene TRBJ2-3; 7 nucleotides line up with TRBD2. Trimming took 6 bases from V and 4 from J; bases not matched to a gene: 4. The CDR3 is 13 residues long. CDR1 is MNHEY, CDR2 SVGAGI, per germline.

This clonotype was seen at least ten times. This rearrangement joins TRBV6-1 to TRBJ2-6; no reliable D call. The CDR3 sequence is 16 residues long. Germline V gene lookup returns CDR1 MNHNS and CDR2 SASEGT. V lost 2 bases to trimming and J lost 0 bases, with 8 bases between them. This CDR3 is CASSERMVSGANVLTF. CDR3 coding DNA: TGTGCCAGCAGTGAACGAATGGTCTCTGGGGCCAACGTCCTGACTTTC.

The V and J genes are TRBV2 and TRBJ2-7, with 7 positions matching TRBD1. The CDR3 contains 15 residues. Losses at the gene ends were 1 base for V and 4 bases for J; bases not matched to a gene: 7. Germline V gene lookup returns CDR1 SNHLY and CDR2 FYNNEI. CDR3 sequence reads: CASSEVTRGSYEQYV. CDR3 nucleotides: TGTGCCAGCAGTGAAGTCACCAGGGGGTCGTACGAGCAGTACGTC.

This clonotype was counted a single time. The CDR3: CSARDRASGPGNTIYF. In nucleotides, the CDR3 is TGCAGTGCTAGAGATCGGGCCTCGGGACCGGGAAACACCATATATTTT. This chain links TRBV20-1 with TRBJ1-3; a weak D match, TRBD1 (5 bases). The V and J ends lost 0 bases and 4 bases respectively, with 16 bases between them. There are 16 residues in the CDR3. Germline lookup yields CDR1 DFQATT and CDR2 SNEGSKA (reference sequence).

This clonotype was counted once. Being one base from a much bigger clone, this may be a read error. Likely a read error: the CDR3 ends without its conserved phenylalanine or tryptophan. This chain's CDR3 is CASSPSYRDGSTDTQYS. The CDR3 bases are TGTGCCAGCAGCCCCTCCTACCGGGACGGAAGCACAGATACGCAGTATTCT. V is TRBV7-6 and J is TRBJ2-3, with D perhaps assigned TRBD1 or TRBD2 (5 bases each). Per germline, CDR1 SGHVS and CDR2 FNYEAQ. The CDR3 runs 17 residues. V lost 5 bases and J 0 bases, leaving 18 bases between the germline ends.

This clonotype was recorded a few times. The chain combines TRBV7-6 with TRBJ1-5; D is uncertain. The CDR3 is 14 residues long. V was pared by 1 base and J by 9 bases, with 13 bases between. CDR1 SGHVS and CDR2 FNYEAQ come from the germline V gene. The CDR3 here is CASSLGTQGWPQHF. The CDR3 region has the DNA TGTGCCAGCAGCTTAGGGACTCAAGGCTGGCCCCAGCATTTT. Using reference TRBV7-6 and TRBJ1-5 for the parts outside the CDR3, the full variable domain is GAGVSQSPRYKVTKRGQDVALRCDPISGHVSLYWYRQALGQGPEFLTYFNYEAQQDKSGLPNDRFSAERPEGSISTLTIQRTEQRDSAMYRCASSLGTQGWPQHFGDGTRLSIL.

The V and J genes are TRBV6-5 and TRBJ2-7; D gene uncertain. Germline-derived CDR1 and CDR2 are MNHEY and SVGAGI. V was shortened by 0 bases and J by 1 base, with 13 bases between the two germline ends. The CDR3 contains 16 residues. For the CDR3, the DNA is TGTGCCAGCAGTTACTCCCCTCGTTCCCCATCCTACGAGCAGTACTTC. Translation: CASSYSPRSPSYEQYF.

Ten or more counts support this clonotype. The chain carries TRBV7-8 and TRBJ2-3, with 10 bases that match TRBD2. The V and J ends lost 2 bases and 2 bases, in that order; junction bases with no gene match: 10. Germline-derived CDR1 and CDR2 are SGHVS and FQNEAQ. CDR3 length: 18 residues. The CDR3 loop is CASSLFPKAGGDTDTQYF. The CDR3 DNA follows: TGTGCCAGCAGCTTATTCCCGAAAGCGGGGGGGGACACAGATACGCAGTATTTT.

This clonotype came up a few times. The chain links TRBV4-2 to TRBJ2-1; weak D call: TRBD2 (6 bases). The V end lost 4 bases, the J end lost 7 bases, and 17 bases lay between the germline ends. Germline values: CDR1 LGHNA, CDR2 YNFKEQ. The CDR3 is 15 amino acids. The CDR3 DNA follows: TGTGCCAGCAGCCCCCGACTAGACTTGAGTAATGAGCAGTTCTTC. This translates into CASSPRLDLSNEQFF.